The sample holds one count of the clone carrying this TCR beta chain. What it binds is not known. Per germline, CDR1 MGHRA and CDR2 YSYEKL. The CDR3 contains 13 residues. V was pared by 4 bases and J by 6 bases, with 13 bases between. These data come from a study of cytomegalovirus exposure and HLA in healthy donors. Study-level findings and limits: Common viral pathogens (according to a later analysis) appeared linked to several of the most significant clusters.

PCR was performed using 60 Vbeta and 13 Jbeta primers. Sequenced by immunoSEQ multiplex PCR; TCRdb stores in-frame clones only, minus some. The sample records some 110,000 clones, roughly 82% being singletons. The clonotype comes from a male donor in good health and CMV-seropositive. The source material was PBMCs. The chain employs TRBV4-1 and TRBJ2-7; no clear D. CDR3 loop: CASSLDTSSEQYF. Written as DNA, the CDR3 is TGCGCCAGCAGCCTCGACACCTCCAGCGAGCAGTACTTC.